This T cell receptor beta chain was obtained from a study of prognosis after radiotherapy for stage I lung cancer. As for the study in general: Adenocarcinoma occurred in twelve patients and squamous cell carcinoma in seven. A biologically effective dose of at least 100 Gy came via 3-5 SBRT fractions.

Multiplex PCR, run in two rounds, amplified TCR beta CDR3 from genomic DNA. Individual primers that were specific to each TRBV and TRBJ gene served in first-round PCR. TCRdb re-called the multiplex PCR reads with MiXCR, one entry per CDR3 protein. The data show roughly 20,000 distinct CDR3 sequences, with around 46% seen just once and 31% held by the top ten. Broader study findings: Patients developing distant metastases showed lower Shannon entropy after stereotactic body radiation therapy.

The CDR3 loop spans 16 amino acids. V dropped 6 bases and J dropped 0; count of bases not matched to a gene: 7. CDR1 MNHEY and CDR2 SMNVEV come from the germline V gene (reference sequence). This clonotype was observed at least ten times. Its antigen is still unknown. The sequencing here drew on PBMCs, taken before or after stereotactic body radiation therapy (not recorded which). V gene TRBV27 combines with J gene TRBJ1-4; 7 bases are a match to TRBD1. This TCR derives from a donor aged 50 or older with non-small cell lung cancer. CDR3 protein: CASRRSGTATNEKLFF. In DNA form, the CDR3 reads TGTGCCAGCAGAAGATCCGGGACAGCAACTAATGAAAAACTGTTTTTT.